This TCR beta chain was recovered during a study of shared clonotypes between healthy human individuals. TCRdb's copy holds only in-frame clones and misses some; the assay was immunoSEQ multiplex PCR. The sample carries a few hundred thousand clones, about 96% recorded once. V gave up 2 bases and J gave up 5 bases, with 7 bases separating them. Germline lookup yields CDR1 MNHEY and CDR2 SVGAGI. The CDR3 has 13 amino acids. The sample taken for sequencing was naive CD4+ T cells sorted from blood. Subset indicated: CD45RA+ positively selected. The clonotype was recovered from a woman aged 25 to 45 in good health. This chain links TRBV6-5 with TRBJ1-5; D gene unclear. The CDR3 loop is CASSYLEDQPQHF. DNA for the CDR3: TGTGCCAGCAGTTACCTAGAGGATCAGCCCCAGCATTTT.